A single sample is the source of the 21 T cell receptor beta chains below, sequenced in a study of blood T cell repertoires in COVID-19 (dated by TCRdb to about 2020). Libraries were built with the immunoSEQ multiplex PCR assay. What TCRdb holds here is the immuneACCESS table cut down to in-frame rearrangements. Part of the clones is not present; checked against another copy, under half of the missing clones reflect an unresolved V gene, and the others are unexplained. This sample is represented by about 74,000 clones; approximately 80% of them were singletons. The ten largest clones add up to roughly a sixth of the sample. Sequencing input: peripheral blood. The receptors originated from a human donor in a cohort sampled during active COVID-19.

V gene TRBV10-3 combines with J gene TRBJ2-5, with D unresolved. CDR1 is ENHRY and CDR2 is SYGVKD in the germline V gene. The CDR3 consists of 13 residues. The germline V and J ends were trimmed by 6 bases and 2 bases, with 10 bases remaining between them. The chain's CDR3 is CAIRTVSQETQYF. CDR3 bases: TGTGCCATCAGAACGGTTTCGCAAGAGACCCAGTACTTC.

The CDR3 here is CASSRGQGAFGYTF. DNA of the CDR3: TGTGCCAGCAGCCGAGGACAGGGGGCTTTCGGCTACACCTTC. V and J are TRBV7-9 and TRBJ1-2; 11 positions agree with TRBD1. The CDR3 is 14 residues long. Trimming took 5 bases from V and 8 from J; bases not matched to a gene: 7. In germline, CDR1 is SEHNR, CDR2 FQNEAQ (reference sequence).

This clone has only one observation. This chain joins TRBV6-5 and TRBJ1-2, with a weak D call TRBD1 (6 bases). The CDR3 loop spans 14 amino acids. V was trimmed by 8 bases and J by 4 bases, leaving 17 bases between them. Germline loops: CDR1 MNHEY, CDR2 SVGAGI. CDR3 in DNA: TGTGCCAGCCGGCCAGGGGCAAGGCTCTATGGCTACACCTTC. Translated: CASRPGARLYGYTF.

The chain recombines TRBV2 with TRBJ2-7, with D maybe TRBD1 (6 bases). The germline V and J ends were trimmed by 2 bases and 6 bases, with 8 bases remaining between them. Germline values: CDR1 SNHLY, CDR2 FYNNEI. The CDR3 sequence is 12 residues long. In nucleotides, the CDR3 is TGTGCCAGCAGTGAACGAGGGGGCGAGCAGTACTTC. It translates to CASSERGGEQYF.

CDR3 nucleotides: TGTGCCAGTAGTCCCCCCCTTTCTAGCGGGAGACGAGATACGCAGTATTTT. Translating it yields CASSPPLSSGRRDTQYF. V usage is TRBV19 and J usage is TRBJ2-3; TRBD2 matches 10 bases. The CDR3 runs 17 residues. Germline CDR1 LNHDA, CDR2 SQIVND (reference sequence). The V and J ends lost 5 bases and 5 bases, in that order; junction bases with no gene match: 13.

The chain joins TRBV4-2 to TRBJ2-1; 9 bases line up with TRBD1. The CDR3 length is 15 residues. Losses at the gene ends were 3 bases for V and 7 bases for J; bases not matched to a gene: 7. Germline V CDR1 and CDR2: LGHNA, YNFKEQ. The CDR3 coding sequence is TGTGCCAGCAGCCAGCAGACAGGGGGGTGGAATGAGCAGTTCTTC. Translated: CASSQQTGGWNEQFF.

The sample holds one count of this clone. The V and J genes are TRBV3-1 (or the pseudogene TRBV3-2) and TRBJ2-5, with 12 nucleotides matching TRBD2. Germline trimming cut 3 bases from V and 2 bases from J; bases unmatched to any gene: 4. Germline V lookup: CDR1 LGHDT, CDR2 YNNKEL (reference sequence). The CDR3 extends over 16 amino acids. CDR3 DNA sequence: TGTGCCAGCAGCCACCCACTAGCGGGAGGTCAAGAGACCCAGTACTTC. Its translation is CASSHPLAGGQETQYF.

The gene calls are TRBV5-1 and TRBJ1-1; TRBD1 is a possible D gene (6 bases). CDR1 SGHRS and CDR2 YFSETQ come from the germline V gene. The V end lost 3 bases, the J end lost 1 base, and 10 bases lay between the germline ends. This CDR3 contains 14 residues. CDR3 sequence (DNA): TGCGCCAGCAGCTCCGGACAGCCGAACACTGAAGCTTTCTTT. This sequence encodes CASSSGQPNTEAFF. The entire variable domain, with the rest obtained from reference TRBV5-1 and TRBJ1-1, is as follows: KAGVTQTPRYLIKTRGQQVTLSCSPISGHRSVSWYQQTPGQGLQFLFEYFSETQRNKGNFPGRFSGRQFSNSRSEMNVSTLELGDSALYLCASSSGQPNTEAFFGQGTRLTVV.

A few counts support this clone. This chain connects TRBV5-1 to TRBJ1-2; no reliable D call. This CDR3 is built from 14 residues. CDR1 is SGHRS and CDR2 is YFSETQ in the germline V gene. V gave up 0 bases and J gave up 8 bases, with 14 bases separating them. CDR3 loop: CASSLERQVGGYTF. The CDR3 DNA reads as TGCGCCAGCAGCTTGGAACGGCAGGTGGGCGGCTACACCTTC.

The chain has TRBV11-3 and TRBJ2-1; 11 bases match TRBD2. CDR3 length: 15 residues. Germline V gene lookup returns CDR1 SGHNT and CDR2 YENEEA. V gave up 5 bases and J gave up 10 bases; unmatched junction bases: 10. CDR3 sequence reads: CASSETSGNFGEQFF. In DNA form, the CDR3 reads TGTGCCAGCAGCGAGACTAGCGGGAATTTTGGGGAGCAGTTCTTC.

This chain joins TRBV30 and TRBJ1-4, with 8 positions matching TRBD1. Germline CDR1 is GTSNPN and CDR2 is SVGIG (reference sequence). Trimming took 3 bases from V and 4 from J; bases not matched to a gene: 10. CDR3 length: 16 amino acids. CDR3 sequence (DNA): TGTGCCTGGAGCCCTTCCGGGACAGGTCTTAATGAAAAACTGTTTTTT. Translating gives CAWSPSGTGLNEKLFF.

The rearrangement joins TRBV6-2 or TRBV6-3 to TRBJ1-5, with 8 bases identical to TRBD1. The CDR3 length is 15 residues. Per the germline V gene, CDR1 is MNHEY and CDR2 is SVGEGT. Trimming at V came to 4 bases and at J to 8 bases, leaving 10 bases not matched to a gene. CDR3 residues: CASSFGQGVFKPQHF. The DNA for the CDR3 is TGTGCCAGCAGTTTTGGACAGGGAGTTTTTAAGCCCCAGCATTTT.

CDR3 nucleotides: TGTGCCAGCAGCCAGGCAGGGGATAATTCACCCCTCCACTTT. Amino acids: CASSQAGDNSPLHF. V usage is TRBV6-5 and J usage is TRBJ1-6; TRBD1 might be the D (6 bases). The V gene lost 6 bases and the J gene lost 5 bases, with 11 bases spanning the gap. CDR1 is MNHEY and CDR2 is SVGAGI in the germline V gene. The CDR3 extends over 14 amino acids.

This clone was seen a handful of times. CDR3 amino acids: CASTPGGRYGYTF. The CDR3 region has the DNA TGTGCCAGCACCCCAGGGGGCCGCTATGGCTACACCTTC. The genes are TRBV6-5 and TRBJ1-2; 8 nucleotides align to TRBD1. The length of the CDR3 is 13 residues. Looked up from germline, CDR1 is MNHEY and CDR2 is SVGAGI. V gave up 7 bases and J gave up 4 bases; unmatched junction bases: 5.

The CDR3 protein is CASSEVSPNTGELFF. The CDR3 nucleotides read TGTGCCAGCAGTGAAGTTAGCCCAAACACCGGGGAGCTGTTTTTT. The chain carries TRBV6-1 and TRBJ2-2; no reliable D call. In germline, CDR1 is MNHNS, CDR2 SASEGT. This CDR3 region has 15 residues. The germline V and J ends were trimmed by 1 base and 2 bases, with 8 bases remaining between them.

In its sample, this clone was seen a few times. The chain joins TRBV4-1 to TRBJ2-1; 7 positions match TRBD2. This CDR3 has 15 residues. CDR1 is MGHRA, CDR2 YSYEKL, per germline. Trimming took 4 bases from V and 6 from J; bases not matched to a gene: 9. The CDR3 DNA follows: TGCGCCAGCAGCCCTCTAGCGGTAGGGATCAATGAGCAGTTCTTC. It encodes CASSPLAVGINEQFF.

V and J are TRBV5-1 and TRBJ1-1; D is ambiguous. V was cut by 6 bases and J by 5 bases, with 17 bases left in between. The CDR3 runs to 14 residues. Germline CDR1 SGHRS, CDR2 YFSETQ. CDR3 amino acids: CASTSDAGGTEAFF. For the CDR3, the DNA is TGCGCCAGCACCTCAGATGCCGGAGGGACTGAAGCTTTCTTT.

The rearrangement joins TRBV28 to TRBJ2-7, with TRBD2 matching over 10 bases. In germline, CDR1 is MDHEN, CDR2 SYDVKM. V gave up 6 bases and J gave up 0 bases; unmatched junction bases: 5. CDR3 length: 15 residues. The CDR3 DNA sequence: TGTGCCAGCAGCGCCGGGACTAGCGTCTCCTACGAGCAGTACTTC. Its protein product is CASSAGTSVSYEQYF. Full variable domain (outside the CDR3, taken from reference TRBV28 and TRBJ2-7): DVKVTQSSRYLVKRTGEKVFLECVQDMDHENMFWYRQDPGLGLRLIYFSYDVKMKEKGDIPEGYSVSREKKERFSLILESASTNQTSMYLCASSAGTSVSYEQYFGPGTRLTVT.

The V call is TRBV15, the J call TRBJ1-5; D not certain. The ends were cut back, 0 bases at V and 0 bases at J, with 9 bases in the middle. CDR3 length: 16 residues. CDR1 is LNHNV, CDR2 YYDKDF, per germline (reference sequence). The CDR3 sequence is CATSRDRSGSNQPQHF. As DNA, the CDR3 is TGTGCCACCAGCAGAGATCGGAGCGGTAGCAATCAGCCCCAGCATTTT.

The CDR3: CASSAQGSAYEQYF. CDR3 in DNA: TGTGCCAGCTCCGCCCAGGGGTCAGCCTACGAGCAGTACTTC. The chain has TRBV18 and TRBJ2-7; the D gene is possibly TRBD1 (6 bases). Germline V gene sequence: CDR1 KGHSH, CDR2 LQKENI. V lost 6 bases and J lost 2, with 14 bases in between. CDR3 length: 14 residues.

The V call is TRBV11-2, the J call TRBJ1-2, with D maybe TRBD1 (5 bases). The CDR3 consists of 14 residues. The V gene's germline CDR1 is SGHAT and CDR2 FQNNGV. V dropped 4 bases and J dropped 5 bases, with 14 bases sitting between them. CDR3 loop: CASSSLGAPYGYTF. The CDR3 DNA reads TGTGCCAGCAGCTCCTTAGGGGCACCTTATGGCTACACCTTC.